The source of this TCR beta chain is a study of blood T cell repertoires in COVID-19. Study information: Samples taken during acute and convalescent COVID-19 were collected in the United States, Italy and Spain. Nucleic acid was either cDNA or gDNA, and it came from T cells, B-cell-depleted T cells, or PBMCs.

How the authors handled the data: For nucleated cells, counts were estimated from reference gene primer amplification. Sequencing used immunoSEQ multiplex PCR; TCRdb keeps in-frame clones, though not all of them. D and trimming come from the DNA, and the V and J calls and clone size come from that table. The sample contains fewer than 180,000 clones, 65% to 90% of which appear only once. Sequencing input: peripheral blood. The receptor was derived from a man aged 65 to 79 with acute or convalescent COVID-19.

CDR3 sequence: CASRNSGTYEQYF. CDR3 nucleotide sequence: TGTGCCAGCAGAAATAGCGGGACTTACGAGCAGTACTTC. The chain carries TRBV28 and TRBJ2-7; TRBD2 agrees at 8 bases. The CDR3 loop spans 13 amino acids. J gave up 4 bases and V 6 bases, and 5 bases lay outside the gene matches. Germline assignment: CDR1 MDHEN and CDR2 SYDVKM.